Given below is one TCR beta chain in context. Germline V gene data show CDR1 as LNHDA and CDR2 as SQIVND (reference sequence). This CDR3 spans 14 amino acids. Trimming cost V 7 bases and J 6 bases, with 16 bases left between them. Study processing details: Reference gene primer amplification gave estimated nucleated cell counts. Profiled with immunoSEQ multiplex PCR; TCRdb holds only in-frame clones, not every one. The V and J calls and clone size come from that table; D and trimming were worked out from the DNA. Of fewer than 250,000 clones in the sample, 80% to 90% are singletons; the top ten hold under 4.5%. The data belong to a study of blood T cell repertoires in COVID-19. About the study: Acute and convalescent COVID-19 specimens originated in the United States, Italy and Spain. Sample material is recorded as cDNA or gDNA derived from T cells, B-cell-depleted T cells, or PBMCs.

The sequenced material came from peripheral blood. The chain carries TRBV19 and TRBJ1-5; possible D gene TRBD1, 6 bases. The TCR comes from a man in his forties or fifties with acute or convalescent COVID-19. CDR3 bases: TGTGCCAGTAAGGTTCGGGGGGCTAGTCAGCCCCAGCATTTT. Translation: CASKVRGASQPQHF.